This T cell receptor beta chain was identified during a study of cytomegalovirus exposure and HLA in healthy donors. Profiled with immunoSEQ multiplex PCR; TCRdb holds only in-frame clones, not every one. The table shows roughly 150,000 clones, with more than 85% occurring only once. As concerns this clone: Its antigen is currently unknown.

The germline V gene encodes CDR1 SGDLS and CDR2 YYNGEE. V gave up 0 bases and J gave up 0 bases; unmatched junction bases: 2. The CDR3 loop spans 15 amino acids. Study findings and constraints: Researchers catalogued approximately 160 TCR beta chains as cytomegalovirus-associated. The dataset shows that most TCR sequences were rare, while some public TCRs occurred in many donors.

The clonotype was recovered from a man younger than 35 in good health and CMV-seropositive. The chain employs TRBV9 and TRBJ2-7; 8 bases match TRBD1. The sequencing sample was made of PBMCs. Here the CDR3 reads CASSVGTGSSYEQYF. In DNA, the CDR3 is TGTGCCAGCAGCGTAGGGACAGGGAGCTCCTACGAGCAGTACTTC.